What follows are 19 T cell receptor beta chains derived from one specimen sequenced in a study of graft-versus-host responses after intestinal transplantation. Repertoires were generated with immunoSEQ multiplex PCR, while TCRdb's copy carries only in-frame clones and drops some. This table has approximately 60,000 clones, approximately 91% appearing once. No antigens are known for them. This specimen was unstimulated CD8+ T cells sorted from spleen or lymph node cells, taken before transplant. The receptors originated from a human donor who was the organ donor for an intestinal transplant.

This chain joins TRBV13 and TRBJ1-2; 7 bases match TRBD1. Losses at the gene ends were 5 bases for V and 8 bases for J; bases not matched to a gene: 14. The CDR3 runs to 15 residues. The V gene's germline CDR1 is PRHDT and CDR2 FYEKMQ (reference sequence). The CDR3 bases are TGTGCCAGCAGCCCCAGAGTAGACAGGGCGCGCGGCTACACCTTC. Its protein product is CASSPRVDRARGYTF.

The chain has TRBV4-2 and TRBJ2-1, with D unclear. Trimming left V 1 base short and J 0 bases short, with 7 bases between. Germline loops: CDR1 LGHNA, CDR2 YNFKEQ. The CDR3 contains 15 residues. This CDR3 is CASSQALSSYNEQFF. CDR3 coding DNA: TGTGCCAGCAGCCAAGCCCTGAGCTCCTACAATGAGCAGTTCTTC.

This clone showed up just once. V and J are TRBV9 and TRBJ2-7; TRBD2 matches at 14 bases. Per the germline V gene, CDR1 is SGDLS and CDR2 is YYNGEE. CDR3 length equals 15 residues. V was pared by 3 bases and J by 4 bases, with 3 bases of the junction left unmatched. The CDR3 region is CASSATSGRVYEQYF. For the CDR3, the DNA is TGTGCCAGCAGCGCGACTAGCGGGAGGGTTTACGAGCAGTACTTC.

V is TRBV27 and J is TRBJ2-7, with D perhaps matching TRBD2 (6 bases). Deletions cut 5 bases from V and 5 bases from J, with 16 bases between. Germline CDR1 and CDR2: MNHEY and SMNVEV (reference sequence). The CDR3 spans 14 residues. The CDR3 sequence is CASSPGLKPHEQYF. CDR3 DNA: TGTGCCAGCAGTCCGGGACTTAAGCCCCACGAGCAGTACTTC.

The chain combines TRBV9 with TRBJ2-2; TRBD2 matches at 8 bases. J lost 6 bases, V lost 4 bases, and 14 bases had no gene match. Germline CDR1 and CDR2: SGDLS and YYNGEE. The CDR3 is made up of 17 amino acids. The CDR3 here is CASSHVTGGPFPGELFF. CDR3 coding DNA: TGTGCCAGCAGCCACGTAACGGGAGGGCCTTTTCCCGGGGAGCTGTTTTTT.

The CDR3 bases are TGCGCCAGCAGCTTATCAGGGGCTTCAGGACCCCCTGAGGAGCAGTACTTC. Its protein product is CASSLSGASGPPEEQYF. V is TRBV5-1 and J is TRBJ2-7, with D maybe TRBD1 (6 bases). Per germline, CDR1 SGHRS and CDR2 YFSETQ. The V end lost 2 bases, the J end lost 7 bases, and 25 bases lay between the germline ends. This CDR3 has 17 amino acids. The whole variable domain, filled in from reference TRBV5-1 and TRBJ2-7, reads KAGVTQTPRYLIKTRGQQVTLSCSPISGHRSVSWYQQTPGQGLQFLFEYFSETQRNKGNFPGRFSGRQFSNSRSEMNVSTLELGDSALYLCASSLSGASGPPEEQYFGPGTRLTVT.

This chain links TRBV4-1 with TRBJ1-5; D unresolved. CDR3 size: 13 residues. CDR1 and CDR2 from the germline V gene are MGHRA and YSYEKL. V was pared by 4 bases and J by 3 bases, with 7 bases between. Written as DNA, the CDR3 is TGCGCCAGCAGCCGCCAGGACAATCAGCCCCAGCATTTT. It specifies CASSRQDNQPQHF.

This clone was counted a few times. The chain uses TRBV15 and TRBJ1-5; D possibly corresponds to TRBD1 (6 bases). Germline V gives CDR1 LNHNV, CDR2 YYDKDF (reference sequence). V dropped 4 bases and J dropped 6 bases, with 13 bases sitting between them. The CDR3 spans 14 residues. CDR3 nucleotide sequence: TGTGCCACCAGCACGGAGAGAGGGGGTCAGCCCCAGCATTTT. Translating gives CATSTERGGQPQHF. The complete variable domain, with remaining parts taken from reference TRBV15 and TRBJ1-5, reads DAMVIQNPRYQVTQFGKPVTLSCSQTLNHNVMYWYQQKSSQAPKLLFHYYDKDFNNEADTPDNFQSRRPNTSFCFLDIRSPGLGDTAMYLCATSTERGGQPQHFGDGTRLSIL.

The chain links TRBV6-1 to TRBJ2-1; TRBD2 agrees at 7 bases. The trim removed 4 bases at V and 0 bases at J, leaving 6 bases unmatched. This CDR3 is built from 16 residues. Germline V CDR1 and CDR2: MNHNS, SASEGT. The DNA of the CDR3 is TGTGCCAGCAGTGTAGTCGGCGGGAGCTCCTACAATGAGCAGTTCTTC. Protein product: CASSVVGGSSYNEQFF.

V usage is TRBV5-1 and J usage is TRBJ2-1; D possibly corresponds to TRBD1 (5 bases). The CDR3 contains 17 residues. Germline CDR1 and CDR2: SGHRS and YFSETQ. The V gene lost 7 bases and the J gene lost 8 bases, with 28 bases spanning the gap. CDR3 in DNA: TGCGCCAGCGACCTCGGCAATTGGGGCACCATGGTCGATGAGCAGTTCTTC. Translating gives CASDLGNWGTMVDEQFF.

This clone was recorded once. This rearrangement joins TRBV4-1 to TRBJ2-3, with TRBD2 identical over 7 bases. CDR3 length equals 16 residues. The J segment lost 5 bases and the V segment lost 3 bases, leaving 11 bases of the junction unmatched. In germline, CDR1 is MGHRA, CDR2 YSYEKL. The CDR3 region is CASSHPVTSSQDTQYF. In DNA, the CDR3 is TGCGCCAGCAGCCACCCTGTGACTAGCAGCCAAGATACGCAGTATTTT.

The chain employs TRBV4-3 and TRBJ2-5; no clear D. Germline V CDR1 and CDR2: LGHNA, YSLEER. Trimming left V 0 bases short and J 2 bases short, with 10 bases between. The CDR3 length is 15 residues. CDR3: CASSQEVAPQETQYF. The CDR3 DNA is TGCGCCAGCAGCCAAGAGGTAGCTCCGCAAGAGACCCAGTACTTC.

The V call is TRBV5-1, the J call TRBJ1-1; D might be TRBD1 (5 bases). The CDR3 sequence is 15 residues long. Germline CDR1 reads SGHRS; CDR2 reads YFSETQ. V shed 4 bases and J shed 4 bases, with 17 bases lying between them. DNA for the CDR3: TGCGCCAGCAGCACCTGGGGGGAGATGGGCACTGAAGCTTTCTTT. Translation gives CASSTWGEMGTEAFF.

This rearrangement joins TRBV7-9 to TRBJ1-2, with TRBD1 matching 9 bases. Germline V gene sequence: CDR1 SEHNR, CDR2 FQNEAQ (reference sequence). Trimming at V came to 5 bases and at J to 3 bases, leaving 7 bases not matched to a gene. This CDR3 has 15 amino acids. The CDR3 coding sequence is TGTGCCAGCAGCCGGACAGGGGACGAGGACTATGGCTACACCTTC. Protein: CASSRTGDEDYGYTF.

V and J are TRBV11-1 and TRBJ2-1; TRBD1 matches 10 bases. This CDR3 is 18 amino acids long. V lost 1 base and J lost 6; bases outside the gene matches: 12. The germline CDR1 and CDR2 sequences are SGHAT and FQDESV (reference sequence). CDR3 sequence reads: CASSLGDRGYEVTNEQFF. For the CDR3, the DNA is TGTGCCAGCAGCTTAGGGGACAGGGGATATGAGGTGACCAATGAGCAGTTCTTC. Combining the CDR3 with reference TRBV11-1 and TRBJ2-1 gives the whole variable domain EAEVAQSPRYKITEKSQAVAFWCDPISGHATLYWYRQILGQGPELLVQFQDESVVDDSQLPKDRFSAERLKGVDSTLKIQPAELGDSAMYLCASSLGDRGYEVTNEQFFGPGTRLTVL.

The V and J genes are TRBV30 and TRBJ2-7, with 7 nucleotides matching TRBD1. V gave up 5 bases and J gave up 2 bases; unmatched junction bases: 3. CDR3 length: 12 residues. Per the germline V gene, CDR1 is GTSNPN and CDR2 is SVGIG (reference sequence). The CDR3 region is CAWGTVTYEQYF. CDR3 bases: TGTGCCTGGGGGACAGTGACCTACGAGCAGTACTTC.

The V gene is TRBV5-5, the J gene TRBJ1-5; TRBD1 is a possible D gene (6 bases). The germline V and J ends were trimmed by 4 bases and 4 bases, with 15 bases remaining between them. The V gene's germline CDR1 is SGHKS and CDR2 YYEKEE (reference sequence). The CDR3 covers 15 residues. The CDR3 coding sequence is TGTGCCAGCAGCCAATTCCCGACAGGTAATCAGCCCCAGCATTTT. Protein: CASSQFPTGNQPQHF.

The chain recombines TRBV28 with TRBJ2-2; D remains ambiguous. CDR1 and CDR2 from the germline V gene are MDHEN and SYDVKM. The CDR3 has 13 residues. Trimming shortened V by 6 bases and J by 7 bases, and 12 bases separated the two germline ends. CDR3 in amino acids: CASSPPGYGELFF. CDR3 DNA: TGTGCCAGCAGCCCTCCGGGTTACGGGGAGCTGTTTTTT. Full variable domain (missing parts from reference TRBV28 and TRBJ2-2): DVKVTQSSRYLVKRTGEKVFLECVQDMDHENMFWYRQDPGLGLRLIYFSYDVKMKEKGDIPEGYSVSREKKERFSLILESASTNQTSMYLCASSPPGYGELFFGEGSRLTVL.

The table lists this clone with a count of one. The chain carries TRBV27 and TRBJ2-1; 9 bases agree with TRBD2. CDR1 MNHEY and CDR2 SMNVEV come from the germline V gene (reference sequence). V lost 2 bases and J lost 2; bases outside the gene matches: 1. CDR3 size: 15 residues. The CDR3 DNA is TGTGCCAGCAGTTTAGCGGGAGGGCCCTACAATGAGCAGTTCTTC. Its translation: CASSLAGGPYNEQFF.